This is a list of T cell receptor beta chains from one sample in a study of OX40 agonist ivuxolimab in advanced cancers. This table comes from immunoSEQ multiplex PCR, and its TCRdb copy is limited to in-frame clones, with some not included. The sample carries about 26,000 clones, about 87% recorded once. The sequencing here drew on CD4+ or CD8+ T cells sorted from blood, taken in a trial of the OX40 agonist ivuxolimab. The receptors stem from an adult with an advanced solid tumor such as melanoma, head and neck, liver or kidney cancer. Each CDR3 is given with its conserved first and last residue. The order of the fields is clone size, V gene, CDR3 protein. A clone size is listed for some rows: how often the clone was seen (once, few, many), or a class if it is expanded.

clone_size: NA; v_call: TRBV30; cdr3_aa: CAWSLGWTEAFF
clone_size: NA; v_call: TRBV19; cdr3_aa: CASRTPGLGYGYTF
clone_size: NA; v_call: TRBV4-2; cdr3_aa: CASSPRPLTRDEQFF
clone_size: NA; v_call: TRBV5-6; cdr3_aa: CASSFDWSGQETQYF
clone_size: NA; v_call: TRBV11-2; cdr3_aa: CASSRDLTYEQYF
clone_size: NA; v_call: TRBV27; cdr3_aa: CASSLTATYEQYF
clone_size: NA; v_call: TRBV29-1; cdr3_aa: CSVEDGTSGYNEQFF
clone_size: NA; v_call: TRBV7-8; cdr3_aa: CASSISSYNEQFF
clone_size: NA; v_call: TRBV7-9; cdr3_aa: CASSFTTYEQYF
clone_size: NA; v_call: TRBV27; cdr3_aa: CASSPPLAGGFVEQYF
clone_size: once; v_call: TRBV18; cdr3_aa: CASSPGSSASSYEQYF
clone_size: NA; v_call: TRBV19; cdr3_aa: CASSWGSRMNTEAFF
clone_size: few; v_call: TRBV5-1; cdr3_aa: CASSTGQGGYTF
clone_size: NA; v_call: TRBV10-2; cdr3_aa: CASSLTGGRNEQYF
clone_size: once; v_call: TRBV11-3; cdr3_aa: CASSPTILSYEQYF
clone_size: NA; v_call: TRBV4-1; cdr3_aa: CASSPLGEEVNTEAFF
clone_size: NA; v_call: TRBV19; cdr3_aa: CASSLRDGAGEETQYF
clone_size: NA; v_call: TRBV4-1; cdr3_aa: CASSASRGANTEAFF
clone_size: NA; v_call: TRBV5-8; cdr3_aa: CASSQGAGDTEAFF
clone_size: NA; v_call: TRBV11-2; cdr3_aa: CASSLAYGQPYEQYF
clone_size: NA; v_call: TRBV19; cdr3_aa: CASSWVAANTGELFF
clone_size: NA; v_call: TRBV4-3; cdr3_aa: CASSHANRPYNEQFF
clone_size: NA; v_call: TRBV6-6; cdr3_aa: CASIRDRPNEEQFF
clone_size: NA; v_call: TRBV5-5; cdr3_aa: CASSPRGDTEAFF
clone_size: NA; v_call: TRBV6-5; cdr3_aa: CASSYSRGQGQPQHF
clone_size: NA; v_call: TRBV7-3; cdr3_aa: CASSPRGGSGKTSTDTQYF
clone_size: NA; v_call: TRBV7-9; cdr3_aa: CATQRGNEQFF
clone_size: NA; v_call: TRBV9; cdr3_aa: CASSPQGGYEQYF